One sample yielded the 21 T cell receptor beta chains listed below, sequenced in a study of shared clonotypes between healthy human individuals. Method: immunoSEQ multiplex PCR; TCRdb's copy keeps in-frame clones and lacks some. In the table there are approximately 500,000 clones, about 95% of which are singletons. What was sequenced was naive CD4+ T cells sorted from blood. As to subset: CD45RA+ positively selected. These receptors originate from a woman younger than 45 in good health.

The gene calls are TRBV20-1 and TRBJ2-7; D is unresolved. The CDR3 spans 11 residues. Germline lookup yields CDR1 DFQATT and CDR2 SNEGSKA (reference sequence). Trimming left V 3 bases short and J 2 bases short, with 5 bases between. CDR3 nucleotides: TGCAGTGCTAGGACGCCCTACGAGCAGTACTTC. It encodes CSARTPYEQYF.

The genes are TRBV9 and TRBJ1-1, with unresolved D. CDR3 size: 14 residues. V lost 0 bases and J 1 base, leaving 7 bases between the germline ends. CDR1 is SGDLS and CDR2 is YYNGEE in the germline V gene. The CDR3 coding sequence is TGTGCCAGCAGCGTAGTCCGGGGGAACACTGAAGCTTTCTTT. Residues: CASSVVRGNTEAFF.

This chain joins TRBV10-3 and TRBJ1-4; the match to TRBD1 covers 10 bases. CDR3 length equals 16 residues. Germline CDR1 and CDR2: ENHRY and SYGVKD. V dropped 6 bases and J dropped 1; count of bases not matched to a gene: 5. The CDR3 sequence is CAISPGQGITNEKLFF. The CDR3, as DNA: TGTGCCATCAGCCCGGGACAGGGGATAACTAATGAAAAACTGTTTTTT.

This CDR3 is CASSPGGTGVANYGYTF. CDR3 nucleotide sequence: TGTGCCAGCAGCCCAGGGGGGACAGGGGTAGCTAACTATGGCTACACCTTC. This chain uses TRBV7-3 with TRBJ1-2; 10 positions match TRBD1. The CDR3 covers 17 residues. Germline CDR1 SGHTA, CDR2 FQGTGA. V lost 5 bases, J lost 0 bases, and 9 bases stayed unmatched.

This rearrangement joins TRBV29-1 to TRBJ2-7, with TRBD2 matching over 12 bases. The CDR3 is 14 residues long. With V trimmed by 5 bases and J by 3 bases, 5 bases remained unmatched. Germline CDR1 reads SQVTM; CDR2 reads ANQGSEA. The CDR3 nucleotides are TGCAGCGTTCCGGGACTAGCGGGTATCTACGAGCAGTACTTC. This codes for CSVPGLAGIYEQYF.

The CDR3 sequence is CASSYSDLAGANVLTF. CDR3 nucleotide sequence: TGTGCCAGCAGTTACTCGGACCTGGCTGGGGCCAACGTCCTGACTTTC. This rearrangement joins TRBV6-5 to TRBJ2-6; D remains unclear. Trimming removed 0 bases at V and 2 bases at J, with 8 bases between. This CDR3 region has 16 residues. Germline lookup yields CDR1 MNHEY and CDR2 SVGAGI.

The CDR3 reads CASSIGETGYTF. The DNA for the CDR3 is TGTGCCAGTAGTATAGGGGAGACCGGCTACACCTTC. The chain has TRBV19 and TRBJ1-2; D is unclear. Trimming stripped 1 base from V and 8 bases from J, with 8 bases between. The CDR3 runs 12 residues. The germline CDR1 and CDR2 sequences are LNHDA and SQIVND (reference sequence).

CDR3 coding DNA: TGTGCCAGCAGTTTCCAGGGGATGACTGAAGCTTTCTTT. Translated, it gives CASSFQGMTEAFF. V gene TRBV28 combines with J gene TRBJ1-1, with D perhaps matching TRBD1 (6 bases). V lost 3 bases, J lost 5 bases, and 10 bases lay in between. Germline CDR1 reads MDHEN; CDR2 reads SYDVKM. The CDR3 has 13 amino acids.

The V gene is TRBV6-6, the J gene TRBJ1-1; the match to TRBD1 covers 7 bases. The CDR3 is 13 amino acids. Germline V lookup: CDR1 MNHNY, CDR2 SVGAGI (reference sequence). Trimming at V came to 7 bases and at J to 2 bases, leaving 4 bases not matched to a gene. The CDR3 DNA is TGTGCCAGCATCAGACAGGGAAACACTGAAGCTTTCTTT. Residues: CASIRQGNTEAFF.

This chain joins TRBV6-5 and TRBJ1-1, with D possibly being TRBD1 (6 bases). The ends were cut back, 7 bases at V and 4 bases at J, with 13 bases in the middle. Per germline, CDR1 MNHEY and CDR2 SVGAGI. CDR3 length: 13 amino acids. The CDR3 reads CASIGARGTEAFF. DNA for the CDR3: TGTGCCAGCATAGGTGCCAGGGGCACTGAAGCTTTCTTT.

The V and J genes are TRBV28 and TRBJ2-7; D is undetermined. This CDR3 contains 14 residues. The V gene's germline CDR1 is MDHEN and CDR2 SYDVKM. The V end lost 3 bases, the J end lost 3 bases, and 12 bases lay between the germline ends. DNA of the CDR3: TGTGCCAGCAGTTTGAAACAGCGCTACTACGAGCAGTACTTC. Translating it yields CASSLKQRYYEQYF.

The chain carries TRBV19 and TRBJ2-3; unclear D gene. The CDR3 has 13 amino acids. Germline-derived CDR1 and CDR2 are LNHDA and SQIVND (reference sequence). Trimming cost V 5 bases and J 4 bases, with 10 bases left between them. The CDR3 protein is CASSFTAPDTQYF. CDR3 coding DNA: TGTGCCAGTAGTTTTACCGCCCCAGATACGCAGTATTTT. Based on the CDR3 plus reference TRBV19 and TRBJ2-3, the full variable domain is DGGITQSPKYLFRKEGQNVTLSCEQNLNHDAMYWYRQDPGQGLRLIYYSQIVNDFQKGDIAEGYSVSREKKESFPLTVTSAQKNPTAFYLCASSFTAPDTQYFGPGTRLTVL.

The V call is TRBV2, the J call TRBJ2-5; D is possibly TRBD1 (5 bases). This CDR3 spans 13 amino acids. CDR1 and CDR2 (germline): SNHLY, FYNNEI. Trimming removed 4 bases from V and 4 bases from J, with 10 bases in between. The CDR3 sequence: CASSVRRAETQYF. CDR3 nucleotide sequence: TGTGCCAGCAGTGTTCGCAGGGCAGAGACCCAGTACTTC. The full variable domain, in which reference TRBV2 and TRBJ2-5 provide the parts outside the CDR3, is EPEVTQTPSHQVTQMGQEVILRCVPISNHLYFYWYRQILGQKVEFLVSFYNNEISEKSEIFDDQFSVERPDGSNFTLKIRSTKLEDSAMYFCASSVRRAETQYFGPGTRLLVL.

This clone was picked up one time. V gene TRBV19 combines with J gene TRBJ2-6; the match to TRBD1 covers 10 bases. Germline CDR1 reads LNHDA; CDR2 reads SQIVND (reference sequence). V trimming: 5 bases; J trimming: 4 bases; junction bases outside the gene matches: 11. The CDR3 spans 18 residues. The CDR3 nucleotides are TGTGCCAGTAGTTTCCCGACAGGGGGCATATCAGGGGCCAACGTCCTGACTTTC. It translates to CASSFPTGGISGANVLTF.

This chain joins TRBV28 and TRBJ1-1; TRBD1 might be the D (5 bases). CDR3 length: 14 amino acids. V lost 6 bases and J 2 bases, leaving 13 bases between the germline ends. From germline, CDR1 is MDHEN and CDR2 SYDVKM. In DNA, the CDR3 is TGTGCCAGCAGGCCCCGGGGCCGAAACACTGAAGCTTTCTTT. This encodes CASRPRGRNTEAFF.

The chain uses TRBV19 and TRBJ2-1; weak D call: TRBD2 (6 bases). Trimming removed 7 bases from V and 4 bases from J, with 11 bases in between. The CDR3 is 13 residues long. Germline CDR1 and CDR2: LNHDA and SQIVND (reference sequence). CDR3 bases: TGTGCCAGTAACCCCGGGACTTACAATGAGCAGTTCTTC. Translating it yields CASNPGTYNEQFF.

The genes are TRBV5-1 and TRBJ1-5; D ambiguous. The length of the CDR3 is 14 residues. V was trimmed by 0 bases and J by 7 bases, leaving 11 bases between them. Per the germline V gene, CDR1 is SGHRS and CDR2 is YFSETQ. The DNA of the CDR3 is TGCGCCAGCAGCTTGGATGGGTCACAACAGCCCCAGCATTTT. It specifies CASSLDGSQQPQHF. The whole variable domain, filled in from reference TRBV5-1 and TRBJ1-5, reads KAGVTQTPRYLIKTRGQQVTLSCSPISGHRSVSWYQQTPGQGLQFLFEYFSETQRNKGNFPGRFSGRQFSNSRSEMNVSTLELGDSALYLCASSLDGSQQPQHFGDGTRLSIL.

CDR3 loop: CASSISGQDAYEQYF. DNA of the CDR3: TGCGCCAGCAGCATATCGGGACAGGACGCCTACGAGCAGTACTTC. This chain uses TRBV5-1 with TRBJ2-7, with TRBD1 matching over 8 bases. V lost 4 bases and J lost 2; bases outside the gene matches: 8. The V gene's germline CDR1 is SGHRS and CDR2 YFSETQ. The CDR3 runs 15 residues.

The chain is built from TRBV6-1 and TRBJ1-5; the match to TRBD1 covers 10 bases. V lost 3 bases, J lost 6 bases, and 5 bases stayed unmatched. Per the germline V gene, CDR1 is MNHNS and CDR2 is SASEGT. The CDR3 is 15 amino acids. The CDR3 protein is CASSEWDRGFQPQHF. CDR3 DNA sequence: TGTGCCAGCAGTGAGTGGGACAGGGGTTTTCAGCCCCAGCATTTT.

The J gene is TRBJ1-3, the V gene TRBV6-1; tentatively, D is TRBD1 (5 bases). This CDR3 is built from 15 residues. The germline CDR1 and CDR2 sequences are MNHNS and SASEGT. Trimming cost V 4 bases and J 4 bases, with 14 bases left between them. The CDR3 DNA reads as TGTGCCAGCAGTGCGGGACTCTCGGGGGGAAACACCATATATTTT. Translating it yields CASSAGLSGGNTIYF.

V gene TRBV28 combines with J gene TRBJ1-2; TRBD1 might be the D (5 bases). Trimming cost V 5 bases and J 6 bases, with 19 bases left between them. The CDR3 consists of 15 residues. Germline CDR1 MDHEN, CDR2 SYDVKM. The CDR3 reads CASSTGYGGFDGYTF. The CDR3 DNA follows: TGTGCCAGCAGTACGGGGTACGGGGGGTTCGATGGCTACACCTTC.